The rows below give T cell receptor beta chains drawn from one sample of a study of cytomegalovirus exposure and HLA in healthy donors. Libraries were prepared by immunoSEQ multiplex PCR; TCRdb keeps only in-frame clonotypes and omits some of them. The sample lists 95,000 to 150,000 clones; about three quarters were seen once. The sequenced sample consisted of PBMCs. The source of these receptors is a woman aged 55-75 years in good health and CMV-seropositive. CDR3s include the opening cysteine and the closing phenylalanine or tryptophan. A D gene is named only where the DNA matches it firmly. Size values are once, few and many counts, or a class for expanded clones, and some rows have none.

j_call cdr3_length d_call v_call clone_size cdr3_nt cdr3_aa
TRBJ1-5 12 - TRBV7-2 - TGTGCCAGCAAGGGGCCGGATCAGCCCCAGCATTTT CASKGPDQPQHF
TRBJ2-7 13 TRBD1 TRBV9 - TGTGCCAGCAGCTCGCAGGGGGCGTACGAGCAGTACTTC CASSSQGAYEQYF
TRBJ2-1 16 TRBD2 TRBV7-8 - TGTGCCAGCAGTTTAGCTAGTAAGCGGGAAAAATGGGTGCAGTTCTTC CASSLASKREKWVQFF
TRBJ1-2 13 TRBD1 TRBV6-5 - TGTGCCAGCAGCGGACAGGGAAGGGTGGGCTACACCTTC CASSGQGRVGYTF
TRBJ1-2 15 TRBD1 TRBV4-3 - TGCGCCAGCAGCTGGAACAGGGGGCTGAACTATGGCTACACCTTC CASSWNRGLNYGYTF
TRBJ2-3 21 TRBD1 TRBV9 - TGTGCCAGCAGCCTTCGGACAGGGGGCGTCCTCCCTTTCTTAGAGACAGATACGCAGTATTTT CASSLRTGGVLPFLETDTQYF
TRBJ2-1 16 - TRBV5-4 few TGTGCCAGCAGATCCCCGCCGCTCAGCGGCAACAATGAGCAGTTCTTC CASRSPPLSGNNEQFF
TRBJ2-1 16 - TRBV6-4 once TGTGCCAGCAGTGACTCGGCGGGCCGCCCCTACAATGAGCAGTTCTTC CASSDSAGRPYNEQFF
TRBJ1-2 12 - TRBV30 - TGTGCCTGCCTCGGGACTAGCTATGGCTACACCTTC CACLGTSYGYTF
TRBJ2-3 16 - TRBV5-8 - TGTGCCAGCAGCTTGGGGTCGGGGGTGGACACAGATACGCAGTATTTT CASSLGSGVDTDTQYF
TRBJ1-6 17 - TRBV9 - TGTGCCAGCAGCGTTAATCAGGGTGGGTTCGGGGGATCACCCCTCCACTTT CASSVNQGGFGGSPLHF
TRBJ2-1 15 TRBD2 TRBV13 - TGTGCCAGCAGCTCGCGGACTAGCGGGAGCCATGAGCAGTTCTTC CASSSRTSGSHEQFF
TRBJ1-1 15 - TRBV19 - TGTGCCAGTAGTCTCGGGACGGGAGGGATCACTGAAGCTTTCTTT CASSLGTGGITEAFF
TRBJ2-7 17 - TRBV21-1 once TGTGCCAGCAGCAAAGTTACTAGCGGCCCCATTCCCTACGAGCAGTACTTC CASSKVTSGPIPYEQYF
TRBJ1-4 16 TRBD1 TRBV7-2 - TGTGCCAGCAGCTTAGGGACAGGGGTCACTAATGAAAAACTGTTTTTT CASSLGTGVTNEKLFF
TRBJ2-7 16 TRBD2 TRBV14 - TGTGCCAGCAGCCAAGATGGTCTAGCGGGGCTCTACGAGCAGTACTTC CASSQDGLAGLYEQYF
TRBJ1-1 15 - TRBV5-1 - TGCGCCAGCAGCCCGGCTAGGTTGACGAACACTGAAGCTTTCTTT CASSPARLTNTEAFF
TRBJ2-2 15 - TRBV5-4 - TGTGCCAGCAGCAATGCAGACAGGAGCACCGGGGAGCTGTTTTTT CASSNADRSTGELFF
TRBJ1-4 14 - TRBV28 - TGTGCCAGCAGTTTAGGTGACACCTGGGAAAAACTGTTTTTT CASSLGDTWEKLFF
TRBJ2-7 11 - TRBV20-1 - TGCAGTGCTAGCGGGAGCTACGAGCAGTACTTC CSASGSYEQYF
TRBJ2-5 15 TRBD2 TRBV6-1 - TGTGCCAGCAGCAAAGGACTAGCACTGGGGGCGACCCAGTACTTC CASSKGLALGATQYF
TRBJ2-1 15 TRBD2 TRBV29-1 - TGCAGCGTTCAGACGGGGGGGAGCTCCTACAATGAGCAGTTCTTC CSVQTGGSSYNEQFF
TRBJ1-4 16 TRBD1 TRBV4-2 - TGTGCCAGCAGCCAAGACGTGGGGACAGGGGGGGAAAAACTGTTTTTT CASSQDVGTGGEKLFF
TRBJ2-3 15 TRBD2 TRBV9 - TGTGCCAGCAGCCCCCGGGAGGGTGGCACAGATACGCAGTATTTT CASSPREGGTDTQYF
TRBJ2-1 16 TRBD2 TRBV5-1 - TGCGCCAGCAGCTTGACAGCGGGAGGCGGAGGCAATGAGCAGTTCTTC CASSLTAGGGGNEQFF
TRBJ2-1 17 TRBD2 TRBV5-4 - TGTGCCAGCAGCCAGGCTGCGATAGCGGGGGGAACCAATGAGCAGTTCTTC CASSQAAIAGGTNEQFF
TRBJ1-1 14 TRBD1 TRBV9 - TGTGCCAGCAGCGTGGGACAGATGAACACTGAAGCTTTCTTT CASSVGQMNTEAFF
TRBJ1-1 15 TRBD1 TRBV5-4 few TGTGCCAGCAGCTTGGGATACAGGGGAGAAACTGAAGCTTTCTTT CASSLGYRGETEAFF
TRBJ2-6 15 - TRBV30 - TGTGCCTGGGCTAAGGGGCGAGCTGGGGCCAACGTCCTGACTTTC CAWAKGRAGANVLTF
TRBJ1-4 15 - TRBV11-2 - TGTGCCAGCAGCCCCAGAGGGCCAACTAATGAAAAACTGTTTTTT CASSPRGPTNEKLFF
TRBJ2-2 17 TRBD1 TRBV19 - TGTGCCAGTAGTCATAAGACCGGGACAGTTAACACCGGGGAGCTGTTTTTT CASSHKTGTVNTGELFF
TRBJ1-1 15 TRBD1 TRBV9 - TGTGCCAGCAGCGATACAGGGGGCCCGAACACTGAAGCTTTCTTT CASSDTGGPNTEAFF
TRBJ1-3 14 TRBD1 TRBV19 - TGTGCCAGTATTGACAGGGGATATAGAAACACCATATATTTT CASIDRGYRNTIYF
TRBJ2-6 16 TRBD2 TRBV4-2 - TGTGCCAGCAGCCAGACTAGCGGGGTCGGGGCCAACGTCCTGACTTTC CASSQTSGVGANVLTF
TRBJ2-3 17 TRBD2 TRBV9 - TGTGCCAGCAGCGTAGACCATGGACTAGGCGCGGCAGATACGCAGTATTTT CASSVDHGLGAADTQYF
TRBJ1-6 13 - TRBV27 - TGTGCCAGCAGACCGACTGCAGCCGCACCCCTCCACTTT CASRPTAAAPLHF
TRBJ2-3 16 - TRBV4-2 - TGTGCCAGCAGCCCTCAGCGGAGATCTAGCACAGATACGCAGTATTTT CASSPQRRSSTDTQYF
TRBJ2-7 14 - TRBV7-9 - TGTGCCAGCAGCTTCGGACTGTCCGAGTACGAGCAGTACTTC CASSFGLSEYEQYF
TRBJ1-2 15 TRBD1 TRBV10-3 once TGTGCCATCAGATTGACAGGGGGTTACGAGGATGGCTACACCTTC CAIRLTGGYEDGYTF
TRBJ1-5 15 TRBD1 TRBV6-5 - TGTGCCAGCAGTTCCGACAGGGGGGAAAATCAGCCCCAGCATTTT CASSSDRGENQPQHF
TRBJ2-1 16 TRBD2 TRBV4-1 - TGCGCCAGCGGGGAGGGAGGCTTAAGCTCCTACAATGAGCAGTTCTTC CASGEGGLSSYNEQFF
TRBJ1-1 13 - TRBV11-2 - TGTGCCAGCAGCACCAGGGCTTCCACTGAAGCTTTCTTT CASSTRASTEAFF
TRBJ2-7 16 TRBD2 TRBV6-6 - TGTGCCAGCAGCCTGAGGACTAGCGGGGGTAGGTACGAGCAGTACTTC CASSLRTSGGRYEQYF
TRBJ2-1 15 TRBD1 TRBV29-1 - TGCAGCGGGGGACAGGGGGCGGGATGGGGATCTGAGCAGTTCTTC CSGGQGAGWGSEQFF
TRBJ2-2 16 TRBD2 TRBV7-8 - TGTGCCAGCAGCTCGGGTGCGGGGGGTGGGACCGGGGAGCTGTTTTTT CASSSGAGGGTGELFF
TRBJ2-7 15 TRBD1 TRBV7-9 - TGTGCCAGCAGCTCCCGGGACAGGGGGCTGGACGAGCAGTACTTC CASSSRDRGLDEQYF
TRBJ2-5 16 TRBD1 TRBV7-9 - TGTGCCAGCAGTCGTCGGACAGGGGCGTCCCAAGAGACCCAGTACTTC CASSRRTGASQETQYF
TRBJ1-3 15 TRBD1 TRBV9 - TGTGCCAGCAGCGTTGGACAGGTTGCTGGAAACACCATATATTTT CASSVGQVAGNTIYF
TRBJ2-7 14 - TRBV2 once TGTGCCAGCAGTTCCCGGGGGACTGGCGACGAGCAGTACTTC CASSSRGTGDEQYF
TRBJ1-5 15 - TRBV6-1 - TGTGCCAGCAGTGAGGGTTGGAGTAGCAATCAGCCCCAGCATTTT CASSEGWSSNQPQHF
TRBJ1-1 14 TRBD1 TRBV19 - TGTGTCAGTAGCCTAAGGACAGGGGCCACTGAAGCTTTCTTT CVSSLRTGATEAFF
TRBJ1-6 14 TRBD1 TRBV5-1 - TGCGCCAGCAGCTTGGGACAGGGGAACTCACCCCTCCACTTT CASSLGQGNSPLHF
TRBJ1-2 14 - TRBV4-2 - TGTGCCAGCAGCCAAGAGCGGGCCCCATATGGCTACACCTTC CASSQERAPYGYTF
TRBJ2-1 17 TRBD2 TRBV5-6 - TGTGCCAGCAGCCACGGGAGGGGACAACTATATACTAATGAGCAGTTCTTC CASSHGRGQLYTNEQFF
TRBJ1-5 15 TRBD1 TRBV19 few TGTGCCAGTAGTTTCACTCGGACAGGGAGTTATCCCCAGCATTTT CASSFTRTGSYPQHF